This TCR beta chain was recovered during a study of blood T cells in healthy people across ages (dated by TCRdb to between 2014 and 2017). At the level of the whole study: Template switching captured roughly one uniquely barcoded TCR beta cDNA molecule per two T cells in model experiments. Using deep sequencing normalized with unique cDNA molecular identifiers, the study measured how TCR beta repertoire diversity changes with age. Donors were grouped into four age groups: young (average approximately 15 years), middle-aged (around 39), aged (around 60) and long-lived (around 82). Donors of different ages were randomly distributed across sequencing lanes to avoid experimental bias. The study analyzed two additional independent replicas of 1 million unique cDNA reads from the same blood draw for two donors, one aged 18 to 29 and one aged 80 or older.

CDR3 length: 16 amino acids, cysteine to phenylalanine. Here the CDR3 DNA is all that survives: 48 bases in frame from base 1. CDR1 SGDLS and CDR2 YYNGEE were looked up in the germline V gene. The approximately 39 donors, aged about 6 to 90 years, were systemically healthy Caucasian individuals from Russia. Around 9.7 milliliters of peripheral blood were collected from each donor into EDTA-treated Vacutainer tubes. Ficoll-Paque density-gradient centrifugation was used to isolate PBMCs, with at least 6.5 million per sample. Total RNA, at least 5 micrograms per sample, was extracted from PBMCs with Trizol reagent. The percentages of naive CD45RAhigh/CD27high T cells were determined by flow cytometry on a PBMC aliquot from every donor. Remarks on this clonotype: Its target antigen remains unknown. The sample holds no much larger clone one base away, and base qualities are not on file.

What the study reported, not specific to this receptor: Observed TCR beta diversity per million T cells fell roughly linearly with age, and a significant reduction was already apparent by age around 44. Because donor CMV infection status was unknown, age-related changes in expanded clonotypes were potentially confounded. Bulk unsorted PBMC profiling prevented conclusive comparison of naive and antigen-experienced compartments. Total diversity estimates from one million sequenced T cells were considered lower bounds and underestimates. The percentage of naive T cells measured by flow cytometry correlated strongly with observed TCR beta diversity. Compared with the aged group, the long-lived group had more naive CD4+ T cells, fewer expanded clones and increased TCR diversity, suggesting age selection.

Library preparation was by 5' RACE. Sequencing relied on an Illumina HiSeq 2500. A second 7 to 11 cycle PCR used a sample-barcoded 5' primer and a J-beta primer mix. Each TCR beta cDNA molecule received a unique molecular identifier from a template-switch 5' adaptor carrying 12 random nucleotides. Each sample yielded at least 3 million CDR3-containing paired-end reads. First-strand cDNA was synthesized from all RNA with the Mint cDNA synthesis kit, primed by a TRBC-specific oligonucleotide. After uracil-DNA glycosylase treatment, a first 18-cycle PCR used universal primers M1SS and BC2_uni_R on all cDNA. The original pipeline was this. For normalization, 1 million high-quality reads were randomly selected from each sample, with every read carrying a distinct molecular identifier. Instead of being binned into consensus sequences, reads that shared molecular identifiers were thrown out. MiTCR, with a Q25 quality threshold and the strictest error-elimination algorithm, was used for CDR3 identification, clonotype clustering and error correction. A nonparametric unseen species model with Euler transformation was used to estimate a lower bound on total TCR beta diversity. In TCRdb, the public reads were trimmed at Q25 with fastp and aligned with MiXCR, with productive beta chains retained. CDR3 protein sequences are deduplicated, and each keeps its most common genes and DNA. None of the V and J calls come from the authors' own analysis; TCRdb made them. For this sample there are more than 800,000 distinct CDR3 sequences; less than 50% appear just once. The ten top clones hold under 20% of the sample.

This sequence was found in an older woman in good health. Sequenced material: blood. Recombination joined TRBV9 with TRBJ2-4, with the D gene uncertain. Gene TRBJ2-7 matches the end of the DNA better, so the J call may be wrong. The CDR3 is CASSVASSAAVGEQYF. Here is the DNA: TGTGCCAGCAGCGTAGCTTCATCGGCGGCCGTGGGCGAGCAGTACTTC.